These 28 T cell receptor beta chains share one sample of origin, sequenced in a study of T-cell memory formation after mild COVID-19. TCRdb used MiXCR to reprocess the 5' RACE reads, holding one entry per CDR3 protein. In the table there are about 340,000 distinct CDR3 sequences, 21% of which are singletons. The sequenced sample was PBMCs or a T cell subset sorted from them (not recorded which). Receptors were obtained from an adult woman who had mild COVID-19 (a few samples of this study predate the infection). Cell type and time point are not known.

This clonotype came up a few times. This sequence joins TRBV7-2 and TRBJ2-3; TRBD2 agrees at 14 bases. J was trimmed by 5 bases and V by 5 bases; bases with no gene match: 9. The CDR3 covers 17 residues. Germline loops: CDR1 SGHTA, CDR2 FQGNSA. The CDR3 region is CASSRGLAGGPGDTQYF. The CDR3 DNA reads TGTGCCAGCAGCCGCGGACTAGCGGGGGGCCCGGGAGATACGCAGTATTTT.

This clonotype was seen a few times. The chain is built from TRBV20-1 and TRBJ2-3; 10 nucleotides align to TRBD2. With V trimmed by 6 bases and J by 0 bases, 15 bases remained unmatched. The germline V gene encodes CDR1 DFQATT and CDR2 SNEGSKA (reference sequence). The CDR3 contains 18 residues. In DNA form, the CDR3 reads TGCAGTGCCCCGACGTGGGGTAGCGGGGGGCCTAGCACAGATACGCAGTATTTT. It encodes CSAPTWGSGGPSTDTQYF.

The chain is built from TRBV10-3 and TRBJ2-7; 9 positions agree with TRBD1. After removal of 6 bases from V and 5 bases from J, the junction contained 2 bases not matched to a gene. The CDR3 has 12 amino acids. Germline CDR1 reads ENHRY; CDR2 reads SYGVKD. CDR3 sequence (DNA): TGTGCCATCAGAGGACAGGGGCACGAGCAGTACTTC. Translating it yields CAIRGQGHEQYF.

Only one count was recorded for this clonotype. The rearrangement uses TRBV24-1 and TRBJ1-1; D unclear. Germline CDR1 is KGHDR and CDR2 is SFDVKD. CDR3 size: 14 residues. Trimming pared 4 bases from V and 1 base from J, leaving 9 bases between. CDR3 sequence reads: CATSDPRSNTEAFF. The DNA of the CDR3 is TGTGCCACCAGTGACCCTCGATCGAACACTGAAGCTTTCTTT.

The chain links TRBV3-1 to TRBJ2-1; 10 bases are shared with TRBD2. Unmatched junction bases numbered 12, after V lost 1 base and J lost 6 bases. This CDR3 has 18 amino acids. Germline V gives CDR1 LGHDT, CDR2 YNNKEL (reference sequence). As DNA, the CDR3 is TGTGCCAGCAGCCAAGGGACTAGCGGAGGGCTTAGGGTCAATGAGCAGTTCTTC. The encoded protein is CASSQGTSGGLRVNEQFF.

This clonotype was counted only a few times. V gene TRBV27 combines with J gene TRBJ2-7; a weak D match, TRBD1 (6 bases). CDR1 MNHEY and CDR2 SMNVEV come from the germline V gene (reference sequence). The CDR3 is made up of 14 amino acids. The ends were cut back, 0 bases at V and 7 bases at J, with 13 bases in the middle. The CDR3 spells CASSLSDRRWEQYF. Here the CDR3 DNA reads TGTGCCAGCAGTTTATCAGACAGGAGGTGGGAGCAGTACTTC.

This clonotype has just a few counts. CDR3 coding DNA: TGTGCCAGCAAGGAGAATATGAATGAGCAGTTCTTC. It is translated as CASKENMNEQFF. The chain uses TRBV6-2 or TRBV6-3 and TRBJ2-1; no firm D call. V dropped 7 bases and J dropped 7 bases, with 11 bases sitting between them. The V gene's germline CDR1 is MNHEY and CDR2 SVGEGT. The CDR3 totals 12 residues.

This clonotype was found a few times. This chain joins TRBV12-3 or TRBV12-4 and TRBJ2-7; 8 bases fit TRBD1. CDR3 size: 15 residues. V was pared by 5 bases and J by 3 bases, with 9 bases of the junction left unmatched. CDR3 sequence reads: CASSPGTGGIYEQYF. CDR3 in DNA: TGTGCCAGCAGTCCCGGGACAGGAGGGATCTACGAGCAGTACTTC.

There are a few counts of this clonotype. This rearrangement joins TRBV4-1 to TRBJ2-1; D not resolved. Germline lookup yields CDR1 MGHRA and CDR2 YSYEKL. The CDR3 is 17 amino acids. Trimming pared 0 bases from V and 6 bases from J, leaving 18 bases between. The CDR3, as DNA: TGCGCCAGCAGCCAAGATCGGGCAGACCCTGTGACCAATGAGCAGTTCTTC. Residues: CASSQDRADPVTNEQFF.

This clonotype came up a few times. The V and J genes are TRBV19 and TRBJ2-1; tentatively, D is TRBD1 or TRBD2 (5 bases each). V shed 3 bases and J shed 0 bases, with 9 bases lying between them. CDR3 length: 15 residues. The germline CDR1 and CDR2 sequences are LNHDA and SQIVND (reference sequence). The CDR3 protein is CASSIFGASYNEQFF. The CDR3, as DNA: TGTGCCAGTAGTATCTTCGGGGCCTCCTACAATGAGCAGTTCTTC. Full variable domain (outside the CDR3, taken from reference TRBV19 and TRBJ2-1): DGGITQSPKYLFRKEGQNVTLSCEQNLNHDAMYWYRQDPGQGLRLIYYSQIVNDFQKGDIAEGYSVSREKKESFPLTVTSAQKNPTAFYLCASSIFGASYNEQFFGPGTRLTVL.

This clonotype was picked up a small number of times. The chain has TRBV12-3 or TRBV12-4 and TRBJ1-2; a possible D gene is TRBD1 (5 bases). V lost 3 bases and J lost 3, with 14 bases in between. This CDR3 spans 15 amino acids. The chain's CDR3 is CASSFSGTQHYGYTF. CDR3 DNA: TGTGCCAGCAGTTTTAGCGGGACGCAGCACTATGGCTACACCTTC.

This clonotype was found once. The chain has TRBV6-5 and TRBJ2-3; D possibly corresponds to TRBD2 (5 bases). The CDR3 covers 16 residues. V lost 0 bases and J lost 1, with 11 bases in between. CDR1 is MNHEY and CDR2 is SVGAGI in the germline V gene. The CDR3 reads CASSYSSGFGTDTQYF. The CDR3 DNA follows: TGTGCCAGCAGTTACTCGTCGGGGTTCGGCACAGATACGCAGTATTTT.

The chain couples TRBV4-3 to TRBJ2-3, with D uncertain. CDR1 LGHNA and CDR2 YSLEER come from the germline V gene. This CDR3 has 15 residues. Trimming took 0 bases from V and 2 from J, leaving 9 bases between them. CDR3 DNA sequence: TGCGCCAGCAGCCAAGATAATGGCCCCACAGATACGCAGTATTTT. It codes for CASSQDNGPTDTQYF.

The chain links TRBV9 to TRBJ2-7, with D possibly being TRBD1 or TRBD2 (5 bases each). Trimming shortened V by 0 bases and J by 2 bases, and 9 bases separated the two germline ends. The CDR3 consists of 14 residues. Germline CDR1 is SGDLS and CDR2 is YYNGEE. CDR3 DNA: TGTGCCAGCAGCGTAGATGGGACGGCCTACGAGCAGTACTTC. It translates to CASSVDGTAYEQYF.

There are a few counts of this clonotype. The chain joins TRBV24-1 to TRBJ2-1; the D call may be TRBD1 or TRBD2 (5 bases each). This CDR3 spans 17 amino acids. Germline V gene sequence: CDR1 KGHDR, CDR2 SFDVKD. The ends were cut back, 3 bases at V and 6 bases at J, with 20 bases in the middle. CDR3 DNA sequence: TGTGCCACCAGTGATCCGGGACCCAGGATGGGGTTCAATGAGCAGTTCTTC. This sequence encodes CATSDPGPRMGFNEQFF.

Ten or more counts support this clonotype. The chain couples TRBV4-1 to TRBJ1-5; D possibly corresponds to TRBD1 (6 bases). Per the germline V gene, CDR1 is MGHRA and CDR2 is YSYEKL. V lost 2 bases and J 5 bases, leaving 13 bases between the germline ends. This CDR3 comprises 15 residues. The CDR3 reads CASSQQEGGHQPQHF. As DNA, the CDR3 is TGCGCCAGCAGCCAACAAGAGGGGGGCCATCAGCCCCAGCATTTT.

This clonotype has a count of ten or more. The chain has TRBV20-1 and TRBJ2-7; 7 nucleotides agree with TRBD1. The CDR3 spans 12 residues. Germline values: CDR1 DFQATT, CDR2 SNEGSKA (reference sequence). J gave up 1 base and V 6 bases, and 3 bases lay outside the gene matches. The CDR3 DNA sequence: TGCAGTGCGAAGACAGGGTCCTACGAGCAGTACTTC. Its protein product is CSAKTGSYEQYF.

The chain joins TRBV7-2 to TRBJ2-1, with 9 bases aligning to TRBD2. Germline V gene data show CDR1 as SGHTA and CDR2 as FQGNSA. This CDR3 has 14 residues. CDR3 sequence: CASRGLALSDEQFF. In nucleotides, the CDR3 is TGTGCGAGTCGCGGACTAGCGCTTAGTGATGAGCAGTTCTTC.

The sample holds a few counts of this clonotype. J is TRBJ1-4 and V is TRBV4-3; 7 nucleotides align to TRBD1. V lost 1 base to trimming and J lost 12 bases; unmatched junction nucleotides: 11. This CDR3 contains 15 residues. CDR1 is LGHNA, CDR2 YSLEER, per germline. The DNA for the CDR3 is TGCGCCAGCAGCCAAGGACGGGACAGACTAGGGGAACTGTTTTTT. As protein: CASSQGRDRLGELFF.

The rearrangement uses TRBV18 and TRBJ1-1, with D possibly being TRBD1 (5 bases). CDR1 is KGHSH and CDR2 is LQKENI in the germline V gene. V lost 9 bases to trimming and J lost 2 bases, with 13 bases between them. The CDR3 is 13 residues long. CDR3 amino acids: CARRDRSNTEAFF. DNA of the CDR3: TGTGCCAGAAGAGACAGATCCAACACTGAAGCTTTCTTT.

The rearrangement uses TRBV7-3 and TRBJ2-6; TRBD2 might be the D (8 bases). This CDR3 spans 22 amino acids. Between the trimmed V and J ends, which lost 1 base and 0 bases, there was a span of 25 bases. The germline V gene has CDR1 SGHTA and CDR2 FQGTGA. The CDR3 DNA sequence: TGTGCCAGCAGCTTAAGAGGGGTCGGGAGGGGGCCAGCGATCTCTGGGGCCAACGTCCTGACTTTC. The encoded protein is CASSLRGVGRGPAISGANVLTF.

In this sample, this clonotype turned up a few times. This chain uses TRBV3-1 with TRBJ1-1; no clear D gene. V was trimmed by 6 bases and J by 6 bases, leaving 11 bases between them. The CDR3 is made up of 12 amino acids. Germline CDR1 reads LGHDT; CDR2 reads YNNKEL (reference sequence). The CDR3 coding sequence is TGTGCCAGCAGTCAACGTAAGTCTGAAGCTTTCTTT. Protein: CASSQRKSEAFF. The complete variable domain, with remaining parts taken from reference TRBV3-1 and TRBJ1-1, reads DTAVSQTPKYLVTQMGNDKSIKCEQNLGHDTMYWYKQDSKKFLKIMFSYNNKELIINETVPNRFSPKSPDKAHLNLHINSLELGDSAVYFCASSQRKSEAFFGQGTRLTVV.

The chain carries TRBV7-6 and TRBJ2-7; no clear D gene. The CDR3 totals 14 residues. The germline V and J ends were trimmed by 5 bases and 1 base, with 12 bases remaining between them. The germline gives CDR1 SGHVS, CDR2 FNYEAQ. The CDR3, as DNA: TGTGCCAGCAGCCCCGATTGGGCTTCCTACGAGCAGTACTTC. It specifies CASSPDWASYEQYF.

The CDR3 DNA reads TGCGCCAGCAGCTCACTAGTAGGTGGCACAGATACGCAGTATTTT. Protein: CASSSLVGGTDTQYF. The rearrangement joins TRBV5-1 to TRBJ2-3, with D perhaps matching TRBD2 (5 bases). V lost 3 bases and J 1 base, leaving 12 bases between the germline ends. The CDR3 is 15 residues long. Germline CDR1 is SGHRS and CDR2 is YFSETQ.

This clonotype was counted once. J is TRBJ2-5 and V is TRBV29-1, with 7 bases lining up with TRBD1. This CDR3 is built from 13 residues. Germline-derived CDR1 and CDR2 are SQVTM and ANQGSEA. V lost 4 bases and J lost 5; bases outside the gene matches: 7. The DNA of the CDR3 is TGCAGCGTTGCGAGGGACAGTAGGGAGACCCAGTACTTC. Amino acids: CSVARDSRETQYF.

The rearrangement joins TRBV7-2 to TRBJ1-2; D possibly corresponds to TRBD1 (6 bases). The germline CDR1 and CDR2 sequences are SGHTA and FQGNSA. V dropped 3 bases and J dropped 4 bases, with 15 bases sitting between them. CDR3 length: 15 amino acids. The CDR3 bases are TGTGCCAGCAGCTTTTCGGGACAAGGATCCTATGGCTACACCTTC. Amino acids: CASSFSGQGSYGYTF. Supplemented by reference TRBV7-2 and TRBJ1-2, the full variable domain reads GAGVSQSPSNKVTEKGKDVELRCDPISGHTALYWYRQSLGQGLEFLIYFQGNSAPDKSGLPSDRFSAERTGGSVSTLTIQRTQQEDSAVYLCASSFSGQGSYGYTFGSGTRLTVV.

This clonotype occurred a few times. The rearrangement links TRBV7-9 to TRBJ2-1, with TRBD2 identical over 13 bases. CDR3 length: 14 amino acids. Trimming took 1 base from V and 11 from J; bases not matched to a gene: 2. Germline CDR1 reads SEHNR; CDR2 reads FQNEAQ (reference sequence). The CDR3 sequence is CASSLGTSGRKQFF. Written as DNA, the CDR3 is TGTGCCAGCAGCTTAGGGACTAGCGGGAGAAAGCAGTTCTTC. Full variable domain (rest looked up from reference TRBV7-9 and TRBJ2-1): DTGVSQNPRHKITKRGQNVTFRCDPISEHNRLYWYRQTLGQGPEFLTYFQNEAQLEKSRLLSDRFSAERPKGSFSTLEIQRTEQGDSAMYLCASSLGTSGRKQFFGPGTRLTVL.

This clonotype was seen only a few times. V is TRBV6-7 and J is TRBJ2-1, with 12 bases aligning to TRBD2. TRBV6-7 is given ORF status, its function remaining uncertain. Trimming removed 7 bases from V and 2 bases from J; junction bases left unmatched: 15. This CDR3 has 19 amino acids. The CDR3 nucleotides read TGTGCCAGCACTAGACTAGCGGGAGTTTTGAGTCTCACCTACAATGAGCAGTTCTTC. This gives the protein CASTRLAGVLSLTYNEQFF.